This T cell receptor beta chain was retrieved from a study of beta chain features in type 1 diabetes. Findings and caveats of the study: TCRB CDR3s were moderately but significantly shorter in Type 1 diabetes patients in all four CD4+ subsets. PCR might preferentially amplify shorter templates, equally in patients and controls.

This clone came up a few times. No antigen is known for it. The CDR3 is 16 residues long. Germline V gives CDR1 SGHRS, CDR2 YFSETQ. The V end was cut by 0 bases, the J end by 2 bases, with 11 bases between. The authors reverse transcribed all of the isolated RNA, so sequencing captured expressed TCRB transcripts. About 3.6 million reads per sample on average were obtained from naive, central memory and regulatory T cell samples. Assay: immunoSEQ multiplex PCR; the TCRdb copy retains only in-frame clones and omits some. Seen here are some 360,000 clones, roughly 9.8% observed once, and the top ten hold 0.55% to 0.75%.

The TCR originated in a man aged 25-45 years with type 1 diabetes. V is TRBV5-1 and J is TRBJ1-4; TRBD1 is a possible D gene (6 bases). Material: central memory CD4+ T cells from blood. CDR3 in amino acids: CASSLAGGATNEKLFF. The CDR3 region has the DNA TGCGCCAGCAGCTTGGCGGGGGGCGCGACTAATGAAAAACTGTTTTTT.